Each of the 10 T cell receptor beta chains below was sequenced from the same sample in a study of cytomegalovirus exposure and HLA in healthy donors. The PCR ran on 60 Vbeta and 13 Jbeta primers. The table came from immunoSEQ multiplex PCR; TCRdb's copy has only in-frame clones and leaves some out. The sample includes 100,000 to 150,000 clones, roughly 80% of them seen just once. The material sequenced was PBMCs. The receptors come from a woman aged 40-49 years in good health and CMV-seropositive.

The rearrangement links TRBV5-1 to TRBJ1-2, with TRBD1 matching over 9 bases. The J segment lost 7 bases and the V segment lost 0 bases, leaving 1 base of the junction unmatched. The V gene's germline CDR1 is SGHRS and CDR2 YFSETQ. The CDR3 contains 13 residues. The CDR3 is CASSLGQGGGYTF. The DNA of the CDR3 is TGCGCCAGCAGCTTGGGACAGGGGGGTGGCTACACCTTC.

The V call is TRBV15, the J call TRBJ2-3; TRBD2 agrees at 7 bases. Germline CDR1 is LNHNV and CDR2 is YYDKDF (reference sequence). The CDR3 spans 17 residues. The trim removed 0 bases at V and 3 bases at J, leaving 9 bases unmatched. CDR3 protein: CATSRDLGAGSTDTQYF. CDR3 sequence (DNA): TGTGCCACCAGCAGAGATTTGGGAGCGGGATCGACAGATACGCAGTATTTT.

This clone was seen a few times. The chain recombines TRBV27 with TRBJ2-7, with TRBD2 matching 10 bases. Unmatched junction bases numbered 3, after V lost 6 bases and J lost 4 bases. Per the germline V gene, CDR1 is MNHEY and CDR2 is SMNVEV (reference sequence). CDR3 length: 13 amino acids. Here the CDR3 reads CASRASGSYEQYF. In DNA, the CDR3 is TGTGCCAGCAGGGCTAGCGGGAGTTACGAGCAGTACTTC.

This chain uses TRBV7-2 with TRBJ1-2; 8 nucleotides line up with TRBD1. The CDR3 length is 14 residues. V gave up 3 bases and J gave up 7 bases; unmatched junction bases: 7. The germline gives CDR1 SGHTA, CDR2 FQGNSA. The CDR3 DNA reads TGTGCCAGCAGCTTCCGGGACAGGTCCCGTGGCTACACCTTC. This gives the protein CASSFRDRSRGYTF. Full variable domain (missing parts from reference TRBV7-2 and TRBJ1-2): GAGVSQSPSNKVTEKGKDVELRCDPISGHTALYWYRQSLGQGLEFLIYFQGNSAPDKSGLPSDRFSAERTGGSVSTLTIQRTQQEDSAVYLCASSFRDRSRGYTFGSGTRLTVV.

This chain links TRBV6-1 with TRBJ2-7; 14 nucleotides line up with TRBD2. The V and J ends lost 6 bases and 6 bases, in that order; junction bases with no gene match: 4. Germline CDR1 MNHNS, CDR2 SASEGT. This CDR3 contains 14 residues. CDR3 sequence: CASRGTSGGLEQYF. The CDR3 coding sequence is TGTGCCAGCAGGGGGACTAGCGGGGGACTCGAGCAGTACTTC.

This sequence joins TRBV6-5 and TRBJ2-3; D uncertain. Trimming removed 4 bases at V and 2 bases at J, with 10 bases between. The germline gives CDR1 MNHEY, CDR2 SVGAGI. The CDR3 has 14 amino acids. In DNA form, the CDR3 reads TGTGCCAGCAGTTTAGTAACCTCCACAGATACGCAGTATTTT. Residues: CASSLVTSTDTQYF.

The rearrangement joins TRBV10-3 to TRBJ1-1; possibly TRBD1 for D (5 bases). V dropped 4 bases and J dropped 0 bases, with 15 bases sitting between them. CDR3 length: 16 amino acids. Per germline, CDR1 ENHRY and CDR2 SYGVKD. The CDR3 sequence: CAISVMSRGMNTEAFF. The DNA for the CDR3 is TGTGCCATCAGTGTCATGTCTCGGGGGATGAACACTGAAGCTTTCTTT.

V and J are TRBV5-1 and TRBJ2-7, with 8 bases lining up with TRBD2. The CDR3 contains 14 residues. CDR1 and CDR2 from the germline V gene are SGHRS and YFSETQ. V gave up 3 bases and J gave up 5 bases; unmatched junction bases: 7. The CDR3 DNA is TGCGCCAGCAGCTGGGGACTAGGGGTTAACGAGCAGTACTTC. This gives the protein CASSWGLGVNEQYF.

The rearrangement joins TRBV5-6 to TRBJ1-1, with 7 positions matching TRBD1. The CDR3 contains 14 residues. The ends lost 1 base at V and 4 bases at J; junction bases unmatched: 4. CDR1 is SGHDT and CDR2 is YYEEEE in the germline V gene. The CDR3 reads CASSLKGASTEAFF. Here the CDR3 DNA reads TGTGCCAGCAGCTTGAAGGGGGCGAGCACTGAAGCTTTCTTT.

The J gene is TRBJ1-4, the V gene TRBV7-2; 7 bases line up with TRBD1. Germline trimming cut 5 bases from V and 7 bases from J; bases unmatched to any gene: 10. The CDR3 consists of 15 residues. Per the germline V gene, CDR1 is SGHTA and CDR2 is FQGNSA. CDR3 sequence reads: CASSLGRGTFEKLFF. In DNA, the CDR3 is TGTGCCAGCAGCCTAGGCAGGGGGACTTTTGAAAAACTGTTTTTT.